These T cell receptor beta chains were read from a single sample in a study of cytomegalovirus exposure and HLA in healthy donors. Some clones are missing from TCRdb's copy, which holds only in-frame ones; the method was immunoSEQ multiplex PCR. The sample lists 30,000 to 40,000 clones, 80% to 95% occurring once. The specimen sequenced was PBMCs. These TCRs come from a man younger than 35 in good health and CMV-seronegative. The CDR3 runs from the conserved cysteine through the conserved F or W. A D gene is named only where the DNA matches it firmly. Clone size is stated in some rows and not others, as once, few, many or a class when expanded.

CDR3aa: CASSVDWGRYEQFF; CDR3nt: TGTGCCAGCAGTGTAGACTGGGGGCGGTATGAGCAGTTCTTC; d_gene: .; abundance: .; v_gene: TRBV25-1; len: 14; j_gene: TRBJ2-1
CDR3aa: CASSRTPGGYEQYF; CDR3nt: TGCGCCAGCTCACGGACTCCCGGTGGGTACGAGCAGTACTTC; d_gene: .; abundance: .; v_gene: TRBV10-1; len: 14; j_gene: TRBJ2-7
CDR3aa: CASSSTSGFTGELFF; CDR3nt: TGTGCCAGCAGCTCGACTAGCGGTTTCACCGGGGAGCTGTTTTTT; d_gene: TRBD2; abundance: .; v_gene: TRBV11-3; len: 15; j_gene: TRBJ2-2
CDR3aa: CASSLFGLQDTQYF; CDR3nt: TGCGCCAGCAGCTTGTTTGGACTCCAGGATACGCAGTATTTT; d_gene: .; abundance: .; v_gene: TRBV5-1; len: 14; j_gene: TRBJ2-3
CDR3aa: CASSSRSRRSSYEQYF; CDR3nt: TGTGCCAGCAGCTCCCGCTCAAGGCGGAGCTCCTACGAGCAGTACTTC; d_gene: .; abundance: .; v_gene: TRBV9; len: 16; j_gene: TRBJ2-7
CDR3aa: CATSRDRGGGDTQYF; CDR3nt: TGTGCCACCAGCAGAGATAGGGGCGGGGGAGATACGCAGTATTTT; d_gene: TRBD2; abundance: few; v_gene: TRBV15; len: 15; j_gene: TRBJ2-3
CDR3aa: CASSRQGPYEQYF; CDR3nt: TGCGCCAGCAGTCGGCAGGGTCCCTACGAGCAGTACTTC; d_gene: .; abundance: .; v_gene: TRBV10-2; len: 13; j_gene: TRBJ2-7
CDR3aa: CASSVEAGLSYEQYF; CDR3nt: TGTGCCAGCAGCGTAGAGGCGGGCCTCTCCTACGAGCAGTACTTC; d_gene: .; abundance: .; v_gene: TRBV9; len: 15; j_gene: TRBJ2-7
CDR3aa: CATNQPGGANYNEQFF; CDR3nt: TGTGCCACCAACCAGCCTGGCGGCGCAAACTACAATGAGCAGTTCTTC; d_gene: .; abundance: .; v_gene: TRBV19; len: 16; j_gene: TRBJ2-1
CDR3aa: CASSPGGTYEQYF; CDR3nt: TGTGCCAGCAGCCCAGGGGGCACATACGAGCAGTACTTC; d_gene: TRBD1; abundance: .; v_gene: TRBV6-5; len: 13; j_gene: TRBJ2-7
CDR3aa: CASSPVPEANYGYTF; CDR3nt: TGTGCCAGCAGCCCCGTCCCAGAAGCTAACTATGGCTACACCTTC; d_gene: .; abundance: .; v_gene: TRBV5-5; len: 15; j_gene: TRBJ1-2
CDR3aa: CALDTIGRGYTF; CDR3nt: TGTGCCTTGGACACTATCGGTAGAGGCTACACCTTC; d_gene: .; abundance: once; v_gene: TRBV30; len: 12; j_gene: TRBJ1-2
CDR3aa: CASSQGRGVSEKLFF; CDR3nt: TGTGCCAGCAGCCAAGGAAGGGGTGTGAGTGAAAAACTGTTTTTT; d_gene: .; abundance: .; v_gene: TRBV14; len: 15; j_gene: TRBJ1-4
CDR3aa: CASSDSDSGEAFF; CDR3nt: TGTGCCAGCAGTGACAGCGACTCGGGGGAAGCTTTCTTT; d_gene: .; abundance: .; v_gene: TRBV6-4; len: 13; j_gene: TRBJ1-1
CDR3aa: CASSHAFAQEGVPGMRGYTF; CDR3nt: TGCGCCAGCAGCCACGCCTTCGCTCAGGAGGGTGTACCGGGGATGCGTGGCTACACCTTC; d_gene: .; abundance: .; v_gene: TRBV4-1; len: 20; j_gene: TRBJ1-2
CDR3aa: CASSLQEAGPFGTDTQYF; CDR3nt: TGCGCCAGCAGCCTCCAGGAGGCCGGTCCGTTCGGAACAGATACGCAGTATTTT; d_gene: .; abundance: .; v_gene: TRBV4-1; len: 18; j_gene: TRBJ2-3
CDR3aa: CASSLEDRQGLSQPQHF; CDR3nt: TGTGCCAGCAGCCTAGAGGACCGACAGGGACTTAGTCAGCCCCAGCATTTT; d_gene: TRBD1; abundance: .; v_gene: TRBV7-9; len: 17; j_gene: TRBJ1-5
CDR3aa: CASRLDRGGEKLFF; CDR3nt: TGTGCCAGCAGATTAGACAGGGGTGGGGAAAAACTGTTTTTT; d_gene: TRBD1; abundance: .; v_gene: TRBV6-1; len: 14; j_gene: TRBJ1-4
CDR3aa: CAWTLGGYGYTF; CDR3nt: TGTGCCTGGACGTTAGGAGGCTATGGCTACACCTTC; d_gene: .; abundance: once; v_gene: TRBV30; len: 12; j_gene: TRBJ1-2
CDR3aa: CASRPDRGTAQPQHF; CDR3nt: TGTGCCAGCAGGCCCGACAGGGGAACAGCCCAGCCCCAGCATTTT; d_gene: TRBD1; abundance: .; v_gene: TRBV28; len: 15; j_gene: TRBJ1-5
CDR3aa: CASSETGDYEQYF; CDR3nt: TGTGCCAGCAGCGAGACAGGGGACTACGAGCAGTACTTC; d_gene: TRBD1; abundance: .; v_gene: TRBV6-5; len: 13; j_gene: TRBJ2-7
CDR3aa: CASSPNGRFTPEAFF; CDR3nt: TGTGCCAGCAGCCCCAATGGGCGCTTCACCCCTGAAGCTTTCTTT; d_gene: .; abundance: once; v_gene: TRBV7-9; len: 15; j_gene: TRBJ1-1
CDR3aa: CSVEDRDRANEKLFF; CDR3nt: TGCAGCGTTGAAGATCGGGACAGGGCTAATGAAAAACTGTTTTTT; d_gene: TRBD1; abundance: .; v_gene: TRBV29-1; len: 15; j_gene: TRBJ1-4
CDR3aa: CASSKGLAGGQETQYF; CDR3nt: TGTGCCAGCAGCAAGGGACTAGCGGGGGGCCAAGAGACCCAGTACTTC; d_gene: TRBD2; abundance: .; v_gene: TRBV7-2; len: 16; j_gene: TRBJ2-5
CDR3aa: CASSWGQGPEAFF; CDR3nt: TGTGCCAGCAGCTGGGGACAGGGTCCTGAAGCTTTCTTT; d_gene: TRBD1; abundance: .; v_gene: TRBV7-2; len: 13; j_gene: TRBJ1-1
CDR3aa: CASSLVGTGASPLHF; CDR3nt: TGTGCCAGCAGCTTGGTCGGGACAGGGGCCTCACCCCTCCACTTT; d_gene: TRBD1; abundance: .; v_gene: TRBV5-6; len: 15; j_gene: TRBJ1-6
CDR3aa: CASTTTGNTEAFF; CDR3nt: TGTGCCAGTACCACTACAGGGAACACTGAAGCTTTCTTT; d_gene: .; abundance: .; v_gene: TRBV19; len: 13; j_gene: TRBJ1-1
CDR3aa: CASKQGTSGNTIYF; CDR3nt: TGTGCCAGCAAACAGGGGACCTCTGGAAACACCATATATTTT; d_gene: TRBD1; abundance: .; v_gene: TRBV28; len: 14; j_gene: TRBJ1-3
CDR3aa: CASRTRDFQETQYF; CDR3nt: TGTGCCAGCAGAACCCGGGACTTCCAAGAGACCCAGTACTTC; d_gene: .; abundance: .; v_gene: TRBV28; len: 14; j_gene: TRBJ2-5
CDR3aa: CASSLDGTAIYEQYF; CDR3nt: TGTGCCAGCAGCTTGGACGGGACAGCGATCTACGAGCAGTACTTC; d_gene: TRBD1; abundance: .; v_gene: TRBV5-5; len: 15; j_gene: TRBJ2-7
CDR3aa: CASSTGTSKETQYF; CDR3nt: TGTGCCAGCAGCACCGGGACTAGCAAGGAGACCCAGTACTTC; d_gene: TRBD2; abundance: .; v_gene: TRBV11-2; len: 14; j_gene: TRBJ2-5
CDR3aa: CASSGRQDLAKNIQYF; CDR3nt: TGTGCCAGCAGTGGTAGACAGGATCTAGCCAAAAACATTCAGTACTTC; d_gene: .; abundance: once; v_gene: TRBV6-4; len: 16; j_gene: TRBJ2-4
CDR3aa: CASSLAQGIQETQYF; CDR3nt: TGTGCCAGCAGCTTAGCACAGGGGATCCAAGAGACCCAGTACTTC; d_gene: TRBD1; abundance: .; v_gene: TRBV7-9; len: 15; j_gene: TRBJ2-5
CDR3aa: CASSLGRGRSYNEQFF; CDR3nt: TGCGCCAGCAGCTTGGGACGGGGTCGCTCCTACAATGAGCAGTTCTTC; d_gene: .; abundance: once; v_gene: TRBV5-1; len: 16; j_gene: TRBJ2-1
CDR3aa: CASSVGLLSSYEQYF; CDR3nt: TGTGCCAGCAGCGTAGGACTTTTGAGCTCCTACGAGCAGTACTTC; d_gene: .; abundance: .; v_gene: TRBV9; len: 15; j_gene: TRBJ2-7
CDR3aa: CASSMTSIWNEQFF; CDR3nt: TGCGCCAGCAGTATGACTAGCATATGGAATGAGCAGTTCTTC; d_gene: TRBD2; abundance: .; v_gene: TRBV10-2; len: 14; j_gene: TRBJ2-1
CDR3aa: CASSKRGGSTGELFF; CDR3nt: TGTGCCAGCAGTAAGCGGGGGGGCAGCACCGGGGAGCTGTTTTTT; d_gene: TRBD2; abundance: .; v_gene: TRBV6-5; len: 15; j_gene: TRBJ2-2
CDR3aa: CAISTTGWDEQFF; CDR3nt: TGTGCCATCAGTACTACGGGTTGGGATGAGCAGTTCTTC; d_gene: .; abundance: .; v_gene: TRBV10-3; len: 13; j_gene: TRBJ2-1
CDR3aa: CASSLDTYEQYF; CDR3nt: TGCGCCAGCAGCTTGGACACCTACGAGCAGTACTTC; d_gene: .; abundance: .; v_gene: TRBV5-1; len: 12; j_gene: TRBJ2-7
CDR3aa: CASSLGGTSLDEQFF; CDR3nt: TGTGCCAGCAGCTTGGGGGGGACTAGTCTGGATGAGCAGTTCTTC; d_gene: TRBD2; abundance: .; v_gene: TRBV5-4; len: 15; j_gene: TRBJ2-1
CDR3aa: CASSVEGASNSPLHF; CDR3nt: TGTGCCAGCAGCGTAGAGGGGGCTTCGAATTCACCCCTCCACTTT; d_gene: TRBD1; abundance: .; v_gene: TRBV9; len: 15; j_gene: TRBJ1-6
CDR3aa: CASSRAGFQPQHF; CDR3nt: TGTGCCAGTAGTAGGGCAGGGTTTCAGCCCCAGCATTTT; d_gene: .; abundance: few; v_gene: TRBV19; len: 13; j_gene: TRBJ1-5
CDR3aa: CASSLAGTGDTEAFF; CDR3nt: TGTGCCAGCAGCTTAGCCGGGACAGGGGACACTGAAGCTTTCTTT; d_gene: TRBD1; abundance: .; v_gene: TRBV11-3; len: 15; j_gene: TRBJ1-1
CDR3aa: CASSVTGQPSQETQYF; CDR3nt: TGTGCCAGCAGCGTCACGGGACAGCCATCCCAAGAGACCCAGTACTTC; d_gene: TRBD1; abundance: .; v_gene: TRBV9; len: 16; j_gene: TRBJ2-5
CDR3aa: CASSQVTGGVGETQYF; CDR3nt: TGTGCCAGCAGCCAGGTGACGGGGGGGGTCGGAGAGACCCAGTACTTC; d_gene: TRBD2; abundance: .; v_gene: TRBV14; len: 16; j_gene: TRBJ2-5
CDR3aa: CASSQGLADTQYF; CDR3nt: TGTGCCAGTAGCCAGGGATTAGCAGATACGCAGTATTTT; d_gene: .; abundance: .; v_gene: TRBV19; len: 13; j_gene: TRBJ2-3
CDR3aa: CASSETGKSNQPQHF; CDR3nt: TGTGCCAGCAGCGAGACAGGGAAGAGCAATCAGCCCCAGCATTTT; d_gene: TRBD1; abundance: .; v_gene: TRBV11-2; len: 15; j_gene: TRBJ1-5
CDR3aa: CASSPGQGAETDTQYF; CDR3nt: TGTGCCAGCAGCCCTGGACAGGGGGCAGAAACAGATACGCAGTATTTT; d_gene: TRBD1; abundance: .; v_gene: TRBV5-4; len: 16; j_gene: TRBJ2-3
CDR3aa: CASSIWVGSSAGELFF; CDR3nt: TGTGCCAGTAGTATTTGGGTCGGGAGTAGCGCCGGGGAGCTGTTTTTT; d_gene: .; abundance: .; v_gene: TRBV19; len: 16; j_gene: TRBJ2-2
CDR3aa: CASSRGLAGVKETQYF; CDR3nt: TGTGCTAGCAGCCGTGGACTAGCGGGAGTAAAAGAGACCCAGTACTTC; d_gene: TRBD2; abundance: once; v_gene: TRBV7-7; len: 16; j_gene: TRBJ2-5
CDR3aa: CASSEVMGRGAKNIQYF; CDR3nt: TGTGCCAGCAGTGAAGTAATGGGCCGGGGAGCCAAAAACATTCAGTACTTC; d_gene: .; abundance: once; v_gene: TRBV2; len: 17; j_gene: TRBJ2-4
CDR3aa: CASSQGGLAGGPGYNEQFF; CDR3nt: TGCGCCAGCAGCCAAGGGGGGCTAGCGGGAGGGCCGGGATACAATGAGCAGTTCTTC; d_gene: TRBD2; abundance: .; v_gene: TRBV4-1; len: 19; j_gene: TRBJ2-1
CDR3aa: CASSRGGQGIDGYTF; CDR3nt: TGTGCCAGCAGCCGGGGGGGGCAGGGGATCGATGGCTACACCTTC; d_gene: .; abundance: .; v_gene: TRBV2; len: 15; j_gene: TRBJ1-2
CDR3aa: CASSSPTSGLAGLEQFF; CDR3nt: TGTGCCAGCAGTTCACCAACTTCGGGACTAGCGGGTTTAGAGCAGTTCTTC; d_gene: TRBD2; abundance: once; v_gene: TRBV28; len: 17; j_gene: TRBJ2-1
CDR3aa: CASSFEYRTSGDTGELFF; CDR3nt: TGTGCCAGCAGCTTCGAATACCGGACTAGCGGGGACACCGGGGAGCTGTTTTTT; d_gene: TRBD2; abundance: .; v_gene: TRBV5-4; len: 18; j_gene: TRBJ2-2
CDR3aa: CASSPFPRVAKNIQYF; CDR3nt: TGCGCCAGCAGCCCCTTCCCCAGGGTTGCCAAAAACATTCAGTACTTC; d_gene: .; abundance: .; v_gene: TRBV4-1; len: 16; j_gene: TRBJ2-4